These 20 T cell receptor beta chains were sequenced from one sample in a study of blood T cell repertoires in COVID-19. Profiled with immunoSEQ multiplex PCR; TCRdb holds only in-frame clones, not every one. The table lists about 200,000 clones, 85% to 90% of them singletons. Sequenced input: peripheral blood. The receptors here all came from an elderly man with acute or convalescent COVID-19.

This chain uses TRBV7-6 with TRBJ2-1, with 8 bases identical to TRBD2. This CDR3 comprises 16 residues. V lost 2 bases and J lost 0; bases outside the gene matches: 3. Germline V gene sequence: CDR1 SGHVS, CDR2 FNYEAQ. CDR3: CASSLRSGSSYNEQFF. In DNA, the CDR3 is TGTGCCAGCAGCTTAAGGAGCGGGAGCTCCTACAATGAGCAGTTCTTC.

The V call is TRBV19, the J call TRBJ2-7; D is possibly TRBD1 (5 bases). The germline CDR1 and CDR2 sequences are LNHDA and SQIVND (reference sequence). The V end was cut by 4 bases, the J end by 5 bases, with 15 bases between. The CDR3 is 14 residues long. CDR3: CASSTGHQGNEQYF. The CDR3 region has the DNA TGTGCCAGTAGTACAGGCCATCAGGGTAACGAGCAGTACTTC.

The CDR3 nucleotides read TGTGCCAGCAGCTTAGACCCGGGTCGAGAGACCCAGTACTTC. This translates into CASSLDPGRETQYF. The chain has TRBV7-9 and TRBJ2-5; D unclear. CDR1 and CDR2 from the germline V gene are SEHNR and FQNEAQ (reference sequence). This CDR3 region has 14 residues. V was pared by 1 base and J by 4 bases, with 10 bases between.

As DNA, the CDR3 is TGCGCCAGCAGCTTATCAGGGTATGGCTACACCTTC. The encoded protein is CASSLSGYGYTF. V and J are TRBV5-1 and TRBJ1-2; maybe TRBD1 (5 bases). With 2 bases removed from V and 5 bases from J, the gap between germline ends came to 7 bases. Germline lookup yields CDR1 SGHRS and CDR2 YFSETQ. This CDR3 region has 12 residues.

This clone was counted a few times. V gene TRBV28 combines with J gene TRBJ1-2; D may be TRBD1 (6 bases). The germline V gene encodes CDR1 MDHEN and CDR2 SYDVKM. The ends were cut back, 5 bases at V and 3 bases at J, with 13 bases in the middle. The CDR3 covers 14 residues. The CDR3 is CASSGGAQDYGYTF. The DNA of the CDR3 is TGTGCCAGCAGTGGGGGGGCGCAGGACTATGGCTACACCTTC.

The genes are TRBV6-6 and TRBJ2-7; 10 bases map to TRBD1. The V and J ends lost 6 bases and 1 base, in that order; junction bases with no gene match: 6. The germline gives CDR1 MNHNY, CDR2 SVGAGI (reference sequence). The CDR3 length is 15 residues. The CDR3 region has the DNA TGTGCCAGCAGGGGGGGACAGGGGAGGTCCTACGAGCAGTACTTC. Its translation is CASRGGQGRSYEQYF.

The V call is TRBV6-2 or TRBV6-3, the J call TRBJ2-5; 8 nucleotides line up with TRBD2. V trimming: 2 bases; J trimming: 1 base; junction bases outside the gene matches: 12. The CDR3 extends over 18 amino acids. Germline CDR1 reads MNHEY; CDR2 reads SVGEGT. This CDR3 reads CASSYPPGIAGRQETQYF. The CDR3 coding sequence is TGTGCCAGCAGTTACCCCCCTGGGATAGCGGGGCGCCAAGAGACCCAGTACTTC.

The chain joins TRBV18 to TRBJ2-5, with D maybe TRBD1 (5 bases). The CDR3 has 15 residues. Germline V gene lookup returns CDR1 KGHSH and CDR2 LQKENI. V shed 4 bases and J shed 1 base, with 13 bases lying between them. This CDR3 reads CASSLFGRAQETQYF. The CDR3 nucleotides are TGTGCCAGCTCACTTTTCGGCAGGGCCCAAGAGACCCAGTACTTC. The full variable domain, its missing parts supplied by reference TRBV18 and TRBJ2-5, is NAGVMQNPRHLVRRRGQEARLRCSPMKGHSHVYWYRQLPEEGLKFMVYLQKENIIDESGMPKERFSAEFPKEGPSILRIQQVVRGDSAAYFCASSLFGRAQETQYFGPGTRLLVL.

V is TRBV7-8 and J is TRBJ1-3; unclear D gene. There are 14 residues in the CDR3. The germline V gene has CDR1 SGHVS and CDR2 FQNEAQ. The V end was cut by 2 bases, the J end by 4 bases, with 9 bases between. The CDR3 DNA sequence: TGTGCCAGCAGCTTAAGTTTTGCGGGAAACACCATATATTTT. Translating gives CASSLSFAGNTIYF.

V gene TRBV3-1 (or the pseudogene TRBV3-2) combines with J gene TRBJ2-1; 12 nucleotides match TRBD2. V gave up 0 bases and J gave up 0 bases; unmatched junction bases: 9. CDR3 length equals 20 residues. CDR1 is LGHDT and CDR2 is YNNKEL in the germline V gene (reference sequence). The DNA for the CDR3 is TGTGCCAGCAGCCAAGATGCCTCGGGACTAGCGGGCTTCTCCTACAATGAGCAGTTCTTC. It codes for CASSQDASGLAGFSYNEQFF.

The chain joins TRBV10-1 to TRBJ2-1, with 8 bases that match TRBD2. CDR3 length equals 15 residues. Germline CDR1 reads WNHNN; CDR2 reads SYGVQD (reference sequence). The V gene end was trimmed by 6 bases and the J gene end by 0 bases; junction bases not matched to a gene: 4. In DNA, the CDR3 is TGCGCCAGCAGCGCCGGGACTAGCTCCTACAATGAGCAGTTCTTC. It specifies CASSAGTSSYNEQFF.

This clone occurred a few times. V is TRBV11-2 and J is TRBJ2-1; 7 bases fit TRBD1. The CDR3 spans 16 residues. Per the germline V gene, CDR1 is SGHAT and CDR2 is FQNNGV. V lost 1 base, J lost 2 bases, and 5 bases stayed unmatched. The CDR3 DNA is TGTGCCAGCAGCTTAGCAGGACAGGAGACCTACAATGAGCAGTTCTTC. Amino acids: CASSLAGQETYNEQFF. Looking up the rest from reference TRBV11-2 and TRBJ2-1 gives the full variable domain: EAGVAQSPRYKIIEKRQSVAFWCNPISGHATLYWYQQILGQGPKLLIQFQNNGVVDDSQLPKDRFSAERLKGVDSTLKIQPAKLEDSAVYLCASSLAGQETYNEQFFGPGTRLTVL.

The chain uses TRBV30 and TRBJ2-1, with 9 positions matching TRBD1. Germline CDR1 reads GTSNPN; CDR2 reads SVGIG (reference sequence). The CDR3 contains 14 residues. The junction had 9 bases not matched to a gene; V was cut back by 4 bases and J by 8 bases. CDR3 sequence (DNA): TGTGCCTGGACGCGGGACAGGGTAATGTATGAGCAGTTCTTC. This encodes CAWTRDRVMYEQFF. The complete variable domain, with remaining parts taken from reference TRBV30 and TRBJ2-1, reads SQTIHQWPATLVQPVGSPLSLECTVEGTSNPNLYWYRQAAGRGLQLLFYSVGIGQISSEVPQNLSASRPQDRQFILSSKKLLLSDSGFYLCAWTRDRVMYEQFFGPGTRLTVL.

This clone is a singleton in its sample. The rearrangement uses TRBV7-8 and TRBJ1-4; 11 bases agree with TRBD1. Germline V CDR1 and CDR2: SGHVS, FQNEAQ. CDR3 length equals 17 residues. J lost 7 bases, V lost 1 base, and 8 bases had no gene match. CDR3: CASSLGGVGTGGEKLFF. The CDR3 DNA reads TGTGCCAGCAGCTTAGGAGGCGTGGGGACAGGGGGTGAAAAACTGTTTTTT.

The chain employs TRBV2 and TRBJ1-5; weak D call: TRBD1 (6 bases). The V gene lost 5 bases and the J gene lost 7 bases, with 15 bases spanning the gap. This CDR3 has 14 residues. The germline CDR1 and CDR2 sequences are SNHLY and FYNNEI. DNA for the CDR3: TGTGCCAGCAGTCGAGAGGGGGTTCGACAGCCCCAGCATTTT. Its protein is CASSREGVRQPQHF.

The V gene is TRBV4-1, the J gene TRBJ2-2, with TRBD1 matching over 9 bases. V shed 3 bases, J shed 4 bases, and the junction held 9 bases outside the gene matches. Germline V gene sequence: CDR1 MGHRA, CDR2 YSYEKL. The CDR3 runs to 17 residues. CDR3 nucleotide sequence: TGCGCCAGCAGCCATACACCGGGACAGGGTTTCACCGGGGAGCTGTTTTTT. Translating gives CASSHTPGQGFTGELFF.

The chain links TRBV30 to TRBJ1-1, with D perhaps matching TRBD1 (5 bases). The CDR3 runs 14 residues. Trimming stripped 4 bases from V and 6 bases from J, with 18 bases between. Germline CDR1 and CDR2: GTSNPN and SVGIG (reference sequence). For the CDR3, the DNA is TGTGCCTGGATCCAGATACCTGACAGCCCTGAAGCTTTCTTT. Its protein product is CAWIQIPDSPEAFF.

The chain links TRBV29-1 to TRBJ2-2, with D possibly matching TRBD2 (6 bases). V lost 6 bases and J 6 bases, leaving 8 bases between the germline ends. Germline V gene lookup returns CDR1 SQVTM and CDR2 ANQGSEA. There are 11 residues in the CDR3. The CDR3 loop reads CSVLAPGELFF. CDR3 sequence (DNA): TGCAGCGTACTAGCCCCCGGGGAGCTGTTTTTT.

In DNA, the CDR3 is TGTGCCAGCAGCCCTTCTAGGACTAGCGGATACAATGAGCAGTTCTTC. It encodes CASSPSRTSGYNEQFF. This chain uses TRBV3-1 (or the pseudogene TRBV3-2) with TRBJ2-1; 10 nucleotides agree with TRBD2. Germline V gene lookup returns CDR1 LGHDT and CDR2 YNNKEL (reference sequence). V dropped 4 bases and J dropped 4; count of bases not matched to a gene: 7. The CDR3 sequence is 16 residues long.

V is TRBV6-4 and J is TRBJ2-3; 7 bases match TRBD2. Trimming cost V 0 bases and J 6 bases; bases outside gene matches: 6. Germline lookup yields CDR1 MRHNA and CDR2 SNTAGT. The CDR3 sequence is 15 residues long. CDR3 nucleotide sequence: TGTGCCAGCAGTGACTCGGGGGAGGGAGCCGATACGCAGTATTTT. It codes for CASSDSGEGADTQYF.